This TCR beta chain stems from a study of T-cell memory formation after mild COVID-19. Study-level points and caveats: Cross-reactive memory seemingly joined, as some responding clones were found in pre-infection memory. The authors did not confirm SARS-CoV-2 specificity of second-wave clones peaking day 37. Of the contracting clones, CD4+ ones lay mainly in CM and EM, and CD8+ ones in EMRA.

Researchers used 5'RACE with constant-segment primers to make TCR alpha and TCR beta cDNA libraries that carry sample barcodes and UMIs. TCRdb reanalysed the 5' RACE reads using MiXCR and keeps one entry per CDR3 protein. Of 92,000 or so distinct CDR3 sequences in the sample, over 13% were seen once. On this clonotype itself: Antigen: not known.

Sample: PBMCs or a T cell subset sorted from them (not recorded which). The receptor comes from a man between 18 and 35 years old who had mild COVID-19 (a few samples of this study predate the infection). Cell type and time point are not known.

The CDR3 DNA reads TGTGCCAGCAGCGTCCATGATTACAATGAGCAGTTCTTC. Its protein is CASSVHDYNEQFF. The rearrangement joins TRBV9 to TRBJ2-1; D is undetermined. The length of the CDR3 is 13 residues. Between the trimmed V and J ends, which lost 2 bases and 4 bases, there was a span of 7 bases. Germline V gene lookup returns CDR1 SGDLS and CDR2 YYNGEE.